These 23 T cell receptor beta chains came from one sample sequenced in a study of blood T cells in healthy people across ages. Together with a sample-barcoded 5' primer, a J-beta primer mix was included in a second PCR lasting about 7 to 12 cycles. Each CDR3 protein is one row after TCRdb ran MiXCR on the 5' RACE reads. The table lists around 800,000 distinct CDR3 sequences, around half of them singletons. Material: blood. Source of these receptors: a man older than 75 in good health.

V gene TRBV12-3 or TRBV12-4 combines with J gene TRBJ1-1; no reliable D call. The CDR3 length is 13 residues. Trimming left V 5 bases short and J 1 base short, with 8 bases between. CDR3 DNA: TGTGCCAGCAGTAAGAGGGCGAACACTGAAGCTTTCTTT. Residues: CASSKRANTEAFF.

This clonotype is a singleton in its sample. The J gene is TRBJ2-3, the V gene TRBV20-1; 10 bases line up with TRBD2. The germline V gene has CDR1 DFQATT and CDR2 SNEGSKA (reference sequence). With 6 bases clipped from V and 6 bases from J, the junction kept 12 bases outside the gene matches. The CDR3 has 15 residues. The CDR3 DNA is TGCAGTGCCAAGAGAGGGCTAGCGGGGGCGGATACGCAGTATTTT. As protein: CSAKRGLAGADTQYF.

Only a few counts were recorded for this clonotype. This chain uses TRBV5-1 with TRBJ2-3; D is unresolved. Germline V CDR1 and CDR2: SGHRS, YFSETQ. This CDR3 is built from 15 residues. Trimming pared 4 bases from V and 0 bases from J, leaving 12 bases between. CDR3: CASSPKTASTDTQYF. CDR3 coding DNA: TGCGCCAGCAGCCCCAAGACCGCTAGCACAGATACGCAGTATTTT.

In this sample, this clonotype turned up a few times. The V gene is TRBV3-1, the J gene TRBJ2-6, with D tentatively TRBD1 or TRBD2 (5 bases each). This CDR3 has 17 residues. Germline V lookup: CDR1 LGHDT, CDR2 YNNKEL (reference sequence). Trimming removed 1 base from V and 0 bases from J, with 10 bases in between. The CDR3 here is CASSQGGRASGANVLTF. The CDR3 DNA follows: TGTGCCAGCAGCCAAGGGGGACGGGCCTCTGGGGCCAACGTCCTGACTTTC.

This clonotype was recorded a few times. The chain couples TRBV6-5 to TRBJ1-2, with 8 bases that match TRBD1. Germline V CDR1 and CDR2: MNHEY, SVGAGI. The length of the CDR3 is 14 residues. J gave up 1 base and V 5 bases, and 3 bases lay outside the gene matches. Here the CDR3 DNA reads TGTGCCAGCAGTCGGACAGGGAATAACTATGGCTACACCTTC. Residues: CASSRTGNNYGYTF.

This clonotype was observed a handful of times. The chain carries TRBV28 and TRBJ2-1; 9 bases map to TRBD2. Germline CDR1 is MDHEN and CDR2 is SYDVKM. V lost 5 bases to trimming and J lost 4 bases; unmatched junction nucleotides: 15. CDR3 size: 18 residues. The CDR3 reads CASSPLFGSGSGYNEQFF. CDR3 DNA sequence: TGTGCCAGCAGTCCCCTTTTTGGTAGCGGGAGTGGGTACAATGAGCAGTTCTTC.

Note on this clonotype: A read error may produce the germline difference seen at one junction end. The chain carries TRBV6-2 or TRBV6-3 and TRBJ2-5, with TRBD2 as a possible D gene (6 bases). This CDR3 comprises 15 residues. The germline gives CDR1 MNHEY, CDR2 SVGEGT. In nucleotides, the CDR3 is TGTGCCAGCAGTTGGGACTTAGAAGTGGAAGAGATCCAGTACTTC. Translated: CASSWDLEVEEIQYF.

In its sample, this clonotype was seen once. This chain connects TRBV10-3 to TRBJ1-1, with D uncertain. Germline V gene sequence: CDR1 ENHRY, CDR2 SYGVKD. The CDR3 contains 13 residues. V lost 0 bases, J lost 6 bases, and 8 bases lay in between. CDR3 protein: CAISESEAPEAFF. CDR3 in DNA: TGTGCCATCAGTGAGTCGGAGGCTCCTGAAGCTTTCTTT.

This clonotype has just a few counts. The CDR3 sequence: CASTGLSLLYNEQFF. In DNA, the CDR3 is TGTGCCAGCACCGGACTTTCCCTTTTATACAATGAGCAGTTCTTC. V usage is TRBV7-2 and J usage is TRBJ2-1; a weak D match, TRBD2 (5 bases). The CDR3 covers 15 residues. The germline CDR1 and CDR2 sequences are SGHTA and FQGNSA. V lost 7 bases to trimming and J lost 4 bases, with 17 bases between them.

The CDR3 DNA follows: TGCGCCAGCAGCTTGGCCAGCCGTCTTACCAGGGAGACCCAGTACTTC. The encoded protein is CASSLASRLTRETQYF. The chain recombines TRBV5-1 with TRBJ2-5; D is uncertain. Looked up from germline, CDR1 is SGHRS and CDR2 is YFSETQ. The CDR3 has 16 amino acids. Trimming pared 0 bases from V and 5 bases from J, leaving 17 bases between.

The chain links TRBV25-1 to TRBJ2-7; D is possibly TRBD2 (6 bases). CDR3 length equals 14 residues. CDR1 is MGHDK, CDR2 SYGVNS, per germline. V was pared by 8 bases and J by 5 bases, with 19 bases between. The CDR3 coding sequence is TGTGCCAGCCGATCGACTAGTGATGGCAACGAGCAGTACTTC. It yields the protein CASRSTSDGNEQYF.

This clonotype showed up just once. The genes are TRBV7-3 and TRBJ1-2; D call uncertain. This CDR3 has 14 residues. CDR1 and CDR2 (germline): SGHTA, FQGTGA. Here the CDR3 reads CAISTGPRPYGYTF. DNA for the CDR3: TGTGCGATCAGTACCGGACCGCGGCCCTATGGCTACACCTTC.

The CDR3 protein is CSANRGGGNEQFF. CDR3 nucleotides: TGCAGTGCGAACCGAGGAGGGGGAAATGAGCAGTTCTTC. The rearrangement uses TRBV20-1 and TRBJ2-1, with D perhaps matching TRBD1 or TRBD2 (6 bases each). V was clipped by 6 bases and J by 7 bases, with 16 bases between them. In germline, CDR1 is DFQATT, CDR2 SNEGSKA (reference sequence). CDR3 size: 13 residues.

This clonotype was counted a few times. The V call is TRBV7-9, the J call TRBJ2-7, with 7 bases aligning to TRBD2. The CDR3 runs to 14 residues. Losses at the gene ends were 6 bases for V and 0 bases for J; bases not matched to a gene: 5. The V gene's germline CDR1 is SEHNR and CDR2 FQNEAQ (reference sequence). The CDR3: CASSDGGSSYEQYF. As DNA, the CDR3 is TGTGCCAGCAGTGACGGGGGGAGCTCCTACGAGCAGTACTTC. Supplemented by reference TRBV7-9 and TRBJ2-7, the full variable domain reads DTGVSQNPRHKITKRGQNVTFRCDPISEHNRLYWYRQTLGQGPEFLTYFQNEAQLEKSRLLSDRFSAERPKGSFSTLEIQRTEQGDSAMYLCASSDGGSSYEQYFGPGTRLTVT.

The CDR3 region has the DNA TGTGCCAGCAGCCAAGCGGGACCGTACAATGAGCAGTACTTC. Translating it yields CASSQAGPYNEQYF. V is TRBV3-1 and J is TRBJ2-1, with D tentatively TRBD1 or TRBD2 (5 bases each). The J call is doubtful: the DNA matches TRBJ2-7 better. The length of the CDR3 is 14 residues. Germline CDR1 and CDR2: LGHDT and YNNKEL (reference sequence).

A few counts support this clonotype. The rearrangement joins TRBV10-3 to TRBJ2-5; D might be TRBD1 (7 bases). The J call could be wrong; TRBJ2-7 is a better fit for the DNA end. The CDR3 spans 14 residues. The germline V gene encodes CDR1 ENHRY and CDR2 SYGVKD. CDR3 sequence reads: CAINQGGRDYEQYF. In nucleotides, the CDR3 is TGTGCCATCAACCAGGGGGGACGGGACTACGAGCAGTACTTC.

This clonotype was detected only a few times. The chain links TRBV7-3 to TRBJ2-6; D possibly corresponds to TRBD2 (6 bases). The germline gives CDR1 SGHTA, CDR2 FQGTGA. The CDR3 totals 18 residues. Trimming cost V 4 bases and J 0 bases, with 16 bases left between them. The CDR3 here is CASSYLRDSISGANVLTF. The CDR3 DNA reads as TGTGCCAGCAGCTACCTCCGGGACTCCATCTCTGGGGCCAACGTCCTGACTTTC.

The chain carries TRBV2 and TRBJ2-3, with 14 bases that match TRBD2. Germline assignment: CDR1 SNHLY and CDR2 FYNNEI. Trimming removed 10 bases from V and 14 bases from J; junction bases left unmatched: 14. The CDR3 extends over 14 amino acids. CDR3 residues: CAKGLAGEGRYAYF. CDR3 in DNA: TGTGCCAAGGGACTAGCGGGAGAAGGTAGATACGCGTATTTT.

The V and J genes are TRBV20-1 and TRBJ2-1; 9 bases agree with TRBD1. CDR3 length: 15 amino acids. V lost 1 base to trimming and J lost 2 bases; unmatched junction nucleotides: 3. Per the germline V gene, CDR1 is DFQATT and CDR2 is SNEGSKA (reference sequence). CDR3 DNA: TGCAGTGCTAGAGGCGGGACAGGGACCTACAATGAGCAGTTCTTC. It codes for CSARGGTGTYNEQFF.

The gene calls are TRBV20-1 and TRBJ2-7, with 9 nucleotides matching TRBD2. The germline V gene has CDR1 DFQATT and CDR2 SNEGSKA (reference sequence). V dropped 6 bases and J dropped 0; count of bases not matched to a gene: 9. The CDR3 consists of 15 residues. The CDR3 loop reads CSAGLAHNPSYEQYF. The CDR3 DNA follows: TGCAGTGCAGGACTAGCGCACAACCCCTCCTACGAGCAGTACTTC.

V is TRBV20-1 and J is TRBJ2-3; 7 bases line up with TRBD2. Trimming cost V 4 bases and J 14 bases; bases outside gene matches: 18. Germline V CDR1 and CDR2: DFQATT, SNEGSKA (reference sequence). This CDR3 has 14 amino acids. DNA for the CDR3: TGCAGTGCTATGACTAGCCCCCTACACAGATACGCGTATTTT. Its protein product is CSAMTSPLHRYAYF.

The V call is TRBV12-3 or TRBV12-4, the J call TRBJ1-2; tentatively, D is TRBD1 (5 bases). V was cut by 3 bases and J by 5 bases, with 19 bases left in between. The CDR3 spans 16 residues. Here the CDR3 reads CASSFPPARAGYGYTF. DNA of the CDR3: TGTGCCAGCAGTTTCCCCCCGGCCAGGGCCGGTTATGGCTACACCTTC.

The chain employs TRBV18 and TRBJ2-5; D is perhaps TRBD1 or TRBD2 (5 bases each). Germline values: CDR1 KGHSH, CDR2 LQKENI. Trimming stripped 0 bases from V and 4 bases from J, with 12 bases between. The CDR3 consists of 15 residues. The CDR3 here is CASSPPGAKPETQYF. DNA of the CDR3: TGTGCCAGCTCACCACCCGGGGCGAAGCCAGAGACCCAGTACTTC. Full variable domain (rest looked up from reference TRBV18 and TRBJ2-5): NAGVMQNPRHLVRRRGQEARLRCSPMKGHSHVYWYRQLPEEGLKFMVYLQKENIIDESGMPKERFSAEFPKEGPSILRIQQVVRGDSAAYFCASSPPGAKPETQYFGPGTRLLVL.